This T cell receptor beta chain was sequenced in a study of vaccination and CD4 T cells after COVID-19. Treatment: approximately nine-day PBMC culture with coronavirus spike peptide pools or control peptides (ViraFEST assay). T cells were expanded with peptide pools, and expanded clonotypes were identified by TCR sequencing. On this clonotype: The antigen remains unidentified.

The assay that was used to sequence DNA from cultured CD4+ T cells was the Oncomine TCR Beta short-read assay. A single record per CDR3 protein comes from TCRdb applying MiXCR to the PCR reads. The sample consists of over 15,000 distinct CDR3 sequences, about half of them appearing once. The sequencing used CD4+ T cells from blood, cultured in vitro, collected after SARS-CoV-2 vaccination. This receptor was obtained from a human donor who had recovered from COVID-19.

For the CDR3, the DNA is TGCGCCAGCAGTGTATTAGGACAGGAAAGCTACGAGCAGTACTTC. Amino acid sequence: CASSVLGQESYEQYF. The V gene is TRBV10-1, the J gene TRBJ2-7; 7 bases are shared with TRBD1. The length of the CDR3 is 15 residues. From germline, CDR1 is WNHNN and CDR2 SYGVQD (reference sequence). Trimming cost V 4 bases and J 3 bases; bases outside gene matches: 9.